These T cell receptor beta chains were read from a single sample in a study of regulatory T cells. Some clones are missing from TCRdb's copy, which holds only in-frame ones; the method was immunoSEQ multiplex PCR. The data contain about 35,000 clones, approximately 91% of them singletons. The source material was conventional CD4+ T cells sorted from blood. All receptors derive from a person in their late teens or twenties with CD3G deficiency. Both conserved end residues are part of each CDR3. A D gene is named only where the DNA matches it firmly. Rows give clone size only sometimes, using once, few, many, or a class for an expanded clone.

V gene	D gene	clone size	J gene	CDR3 DNA	CDR3 protein
TRBV6-1	-	-	TRBJ1-1	TGTGCCAGCAGTGGCAGGGCCTCGAACACTGAAGCTTTCTTT	CASSGRASNTEAFF
TRBV11-2	TRBD1	-	TRBJ2-7	TGTGCCAGCAGCTTAGATTGGGGACAGGGTACAGGTAGGGGATCCGAGCAGTACTTC	CASSLDWGQGTGRGSEQYF
TRBV28	-	-	TRBJ2-1	TGTGCCAGCAGTTCGGCAGGGAGGGGGGGTGAGCAGTTCTTC	CASSSAGRGGEQFF
TRBV28	-	-	TRBJ2-1	TGTGCCAGCAGTTTAGGAGGACGGAATAATGAGCAGTTCTTC	CASSLGGRNNEQFF
TRBV20-1	-	-	TRBJ1-2	TGCAGTGCTAGAGATCGCGGTGGCTACACCTTC	CSARDRGGYTF
TRBV18	TRBD2	-	TRBJ2-3	TGTGCCAGCTCACCACTAGCGGGGCACACAGATACGCAGTATTTT	CASSPLAGHTDTQYF
TRBV5-1	-	-	TRBJ2-7	TGCGCCAGCAGCGAAGGGGTCGGCGAGCAGTACTTC	CASSEGVGEQYF
TRBV5-1	TRBD1	few	TRBJ1-2	TGCGCCAGCAGCAAAGGACAGGGTTTGGACGGCTACACCTTC	CASSKGQGLDGYTF
TRBV5-1	-	-	TRBJ2-1	TGCGCCAGCAGCTTGGGGGGAAATGAGCAGTTCTTC	CASSLGGNEQFF
TRBV28	-	once	TRBJ1-5	-	CASSSSGQGRQPQHF
TRBV28	-	-	TRBJ1-1	TGTGCCAGCAGTCCTCCTCGGAGGGTAGGGAGAACTTTCTTT	CASSPPRRVGRTFF
TRBV28	-	-	TRBJ1-2	TGTGCCAGCAGTTTGGGGGGACCAGAGAGCGGTGGCTACACCTTC	CASSLGGPESGGYTF
TRBV7-9	TRBD2	once	TRBJ2-7	TGTGCCAGCAGCCCTAGCGGGAGCAACGAGCAGTACTTC	CASSPSGSNEQYF
TRBV7-8	-	once	TRBJ2-7	TGTGCCAGCAGCTTATCCGGCTCCGGCTACGAGCAGTACTTC	CASSLSGSGYEQYF
TRBV7-2	-	-	TRBJ2-3	TGTGCCAGCAGCTTAGGAGGGGCGGGGACCCACACAGATACGCAGTATTTT	CASSLGGAGTHTDTQYF
TRBV6-5	-	-	TRBJ2-7	TGTGCCAGCAGCTATGGACCGATCTACGAGCAGTACTTC	CASSYGPIYEQYF
TRBV6-6	-	-	TRBJ2-2	TGTGCCAGCAGTTACCCGAACACCGGGGAGCTGTTTTTT	CASSYPNTGELFF
TRBV19	-	-	TRBJ2-6	TGTGCCAGTAGTAGGGGTTACTCTGGGGCCAACGTCCTGACTTTC	CASSRGYSGANVLTF
TRBV7-9	-	-	TRBJ2-1	TGTGCCAGCAGCTTAGCTGGGGGCTGGAATGAGCAGTTCTTC	CASSLAGGWNEQFF
TRBV27	TRBD1	-	TRBJ2-3	TGTGCCAGCAGTGTATCGTCAGGGGGTACGCAGTATTTT	CASSVSSGGTQYF
TRBV27	-	-	TRBJ2-2	TGTGCCAGCAGTTTAATAGGGTGGGCAGGATCCACCGGGGAGCTGTTTTTT	CASSLIGWAGSTGELFF
TRBV10-3	TRBD1	-	TRBJ1-1	TGTGCCATCAGTGAGGCAGGGGGCTACACTGAAGCTTTCTTT	CAISEAGGYTEAFF
TRBV6-1	-	few	TRBJ1-6	TGTGCCAGCAGTGAACAGGGAGGCAATTCACCCCTCCACTTT	CASSEQGGNSPLHF
TRBV28	TRBD1	-	TRBJ1-5	TGTGCCAGTCTTCAGGGGGGTAGCAATCAGCCCCAGCATTTT	CASLQGGSNQPQHF
TRBV28	-	-	TRBJ1-2	TGTGCCAGCAGACGCCCAGGCAGCTATGGCTACACCTTC	CASRRPGSYGYTF
TRBV6-1	-	-	TRBJ1-4	TGTGCCAGCAGTCCCCTCTTCGGGGGGAATGAAAAACTGTTTTTT	CASSPLFGGNEKLFF
TRBV7-2	TRBD2	-	TRBJ2-3	TGTGCCAGCAGCCTGACTAGCGGGGTGGATACGCAGTATTTT	CASSLTSGVDTQYF
TRBV19	TRBD2	-	TRBJ2-1	TGTGCCAGTAGTGTCGGGACTAGCGGGAGAGGGGTTTACAATGAGCAGTTCTTC	CASSVGTSGRGVYNEQFF
TRBV6-1	TRBD2	-	TRBJ2-4	TGTGCCAGCACTCGGGGGGGATCCAAAAACATTCAGTACTTC	CASTRGGSKNIQYF
TRBV5-1	-	-	TRBJ1-2	TGCGCCAGCAGCTTGGACAGTACTTATGGCTACACCTTC	CASSLDSTYGYTF
TRBV28	TRBD1	-	TRBJ2-1	TGTGCCAGCAGTTCGGGACAGGTTAGGGCCGGTGAGCAGTTCTTC	CASSSGQVRAGEQFF
TRBV5-1	-	-	TRBJ2-3	TGCGCCAGCAGCTTAAGAGGTCCGGGAGCAACAGATACGCAGTATTTT	CASSLRGPGATDTQYF
TRBV5-1	-	-	TRBJ2-5	TGCGCCAGCAGCTTGGGGCAGGGAGGTGCAGAGACCCAGTACTTC	CASSLGQGGAETQYF
TRBV6-1	-	-	TRBJ2-7	TGTGCCAGCAGAGCGACAAGTTCCTACGAGCAGTACTTC	CASRATSSYEQYF
TRBV19	-	-	TRBJ2-7	TGTGCCAGTAGCTACAGGGGAGGTTACGAGCAGTACTTC	CASSYRGGYEQYF
TRBV28	-	-	TRBJ2-2	TGTGCCAGCAGTTTACTAAGCTCCGGGGAGCTGTTTTTT	CASSLLSSGELFF
TRBV28	-	once	TRBJ2-7	TGTGCCAGCACCGATGGACTCCGCGGGGAGCAGTACTTC	CASTDGLRGEQYF
TRBV5-1	-	-	TRBJ2-7	TGCGCCAGTCGGAGAGGGGCGGATAGCTCCTACGAGCAGTACTTC	CASRRGADSSYEQYF
TRBV11-2	-	-	TRBJ1-1	TGTGCCAGCAGCTCGGGGGTATTTAGGGAATCTGAAGCTTTCTTT	CASSSGVFRESEAFF
TRBV5-1	-	-	TRBJ2-5	TGCGCCAGCAGACAGGGAGACGAGACCCAGTACTTC	CASRQGDETQYF